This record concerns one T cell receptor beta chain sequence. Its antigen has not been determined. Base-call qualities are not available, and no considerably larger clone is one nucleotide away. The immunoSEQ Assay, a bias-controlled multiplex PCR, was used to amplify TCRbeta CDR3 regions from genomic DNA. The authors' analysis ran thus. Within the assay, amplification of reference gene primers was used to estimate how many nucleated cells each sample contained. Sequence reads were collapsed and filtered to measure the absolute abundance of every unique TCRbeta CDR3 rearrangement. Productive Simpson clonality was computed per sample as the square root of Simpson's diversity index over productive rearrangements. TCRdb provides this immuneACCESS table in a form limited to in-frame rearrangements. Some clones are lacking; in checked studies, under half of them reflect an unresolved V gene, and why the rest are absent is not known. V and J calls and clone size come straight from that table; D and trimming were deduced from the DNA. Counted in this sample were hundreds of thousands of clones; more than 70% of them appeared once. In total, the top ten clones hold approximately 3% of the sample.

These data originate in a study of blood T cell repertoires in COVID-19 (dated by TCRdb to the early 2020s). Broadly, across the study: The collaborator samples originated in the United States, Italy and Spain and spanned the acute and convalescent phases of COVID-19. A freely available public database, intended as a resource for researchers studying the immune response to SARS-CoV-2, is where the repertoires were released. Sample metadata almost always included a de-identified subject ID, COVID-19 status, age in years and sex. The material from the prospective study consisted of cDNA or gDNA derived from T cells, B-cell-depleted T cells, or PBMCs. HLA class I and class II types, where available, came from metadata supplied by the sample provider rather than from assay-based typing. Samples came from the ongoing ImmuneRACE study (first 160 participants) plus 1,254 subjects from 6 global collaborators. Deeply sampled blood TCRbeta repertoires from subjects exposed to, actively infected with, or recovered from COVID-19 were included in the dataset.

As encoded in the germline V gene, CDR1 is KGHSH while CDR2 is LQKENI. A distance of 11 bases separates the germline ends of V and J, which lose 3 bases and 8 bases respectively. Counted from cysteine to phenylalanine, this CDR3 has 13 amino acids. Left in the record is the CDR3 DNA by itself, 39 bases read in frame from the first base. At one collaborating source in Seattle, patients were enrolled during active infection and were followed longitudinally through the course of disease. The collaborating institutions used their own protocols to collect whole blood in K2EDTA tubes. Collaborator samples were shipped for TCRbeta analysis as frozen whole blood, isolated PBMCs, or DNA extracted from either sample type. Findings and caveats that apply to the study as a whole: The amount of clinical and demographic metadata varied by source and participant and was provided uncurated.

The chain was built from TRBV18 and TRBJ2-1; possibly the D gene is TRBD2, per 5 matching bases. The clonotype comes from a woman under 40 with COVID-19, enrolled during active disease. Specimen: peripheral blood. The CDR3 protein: CASSPVGGDEQFF. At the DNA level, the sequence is TGTGCCAGCTCACCGGTAGGAGGAGATGAGCAGTTCTTC.